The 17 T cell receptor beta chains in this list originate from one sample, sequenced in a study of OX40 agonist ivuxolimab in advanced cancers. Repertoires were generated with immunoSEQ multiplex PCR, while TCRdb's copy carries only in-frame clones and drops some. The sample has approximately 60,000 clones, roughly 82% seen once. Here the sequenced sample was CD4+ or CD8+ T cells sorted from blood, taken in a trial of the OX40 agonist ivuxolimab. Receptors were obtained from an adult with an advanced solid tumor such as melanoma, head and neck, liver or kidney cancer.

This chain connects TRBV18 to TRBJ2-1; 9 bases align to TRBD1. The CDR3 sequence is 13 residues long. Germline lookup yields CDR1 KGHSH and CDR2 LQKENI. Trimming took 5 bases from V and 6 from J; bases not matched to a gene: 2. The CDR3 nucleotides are TGTGCCAGCTCAACGGGACAGGGCAATGAGCAGTTCTTC. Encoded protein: CASSTGQGNEQFF.

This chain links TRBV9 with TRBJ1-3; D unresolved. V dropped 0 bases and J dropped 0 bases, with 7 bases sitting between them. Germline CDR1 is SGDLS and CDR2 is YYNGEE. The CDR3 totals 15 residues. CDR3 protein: CASSVAPTSGNTIYF. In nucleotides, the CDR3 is TGTGCCAGCAGCGTAGCCCCAACCTCTGGAAACACCATATATTTT.

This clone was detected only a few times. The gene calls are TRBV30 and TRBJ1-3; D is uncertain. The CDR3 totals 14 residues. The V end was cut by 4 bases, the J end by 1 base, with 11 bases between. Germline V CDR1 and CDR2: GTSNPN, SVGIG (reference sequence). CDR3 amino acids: CAWTPSRSGNTIYF. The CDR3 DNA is TGTGCCTGGACCCCCTCGAGGTCTGGAAACACCATATATTTT.

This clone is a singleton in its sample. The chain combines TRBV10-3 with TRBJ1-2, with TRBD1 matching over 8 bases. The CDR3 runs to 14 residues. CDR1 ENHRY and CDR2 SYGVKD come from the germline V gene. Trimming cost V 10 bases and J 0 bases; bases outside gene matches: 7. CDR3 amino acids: CATRTGSSNYGYTF. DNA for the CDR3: TGTGCCACCAGGACAGGGTCTTCTAACTATGGCTACACCTTC.

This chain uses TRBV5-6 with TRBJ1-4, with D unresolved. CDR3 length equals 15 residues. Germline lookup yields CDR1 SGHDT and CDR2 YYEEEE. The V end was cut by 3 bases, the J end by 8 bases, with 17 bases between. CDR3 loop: CASSSRGGSREKLFF. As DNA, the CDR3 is TGTGCCAGCAGCTCCCGGGGTGGGTCAAGGGAAAAACTGTTTTTT.

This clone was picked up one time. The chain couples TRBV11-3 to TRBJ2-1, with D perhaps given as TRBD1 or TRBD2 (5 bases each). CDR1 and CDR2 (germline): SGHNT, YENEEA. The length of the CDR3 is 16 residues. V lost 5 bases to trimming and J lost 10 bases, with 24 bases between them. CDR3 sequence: CASSARDDLLSFEQFF. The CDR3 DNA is TGTGCCAGCAGCGCCCGGGACGATCTGCTATCGTTCGAGCAGTTCTTC.

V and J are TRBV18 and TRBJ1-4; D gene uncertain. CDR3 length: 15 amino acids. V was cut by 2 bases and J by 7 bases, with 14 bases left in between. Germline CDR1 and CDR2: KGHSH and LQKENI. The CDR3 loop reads CASSPTGVKTEKLFF. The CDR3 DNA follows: TGTGCCAGCTCACCAACGGGTGTAAAGACTGAAAAACTGTTTTTT. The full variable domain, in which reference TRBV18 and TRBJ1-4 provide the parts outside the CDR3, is NAGVMQNPRHLVRRRGQEARLRCSPMKGHSHVYWYRQLPEEGLKFMVYLQKENIIDESGMPKERFSAEFPKEGPSILRIQQVVRGDSAAYFCASSPTGVKTEKLFFGSGTQLSVL.

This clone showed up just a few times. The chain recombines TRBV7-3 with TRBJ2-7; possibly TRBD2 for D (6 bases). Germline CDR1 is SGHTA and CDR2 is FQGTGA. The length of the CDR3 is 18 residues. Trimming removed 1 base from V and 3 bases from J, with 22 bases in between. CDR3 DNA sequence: TGTGCCAGCAGCTTAATGGGAGGAGAGGGCGCCAGCTACTACGAGCAGTACTTC. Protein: CASSLMGGEGASYYEQYF.

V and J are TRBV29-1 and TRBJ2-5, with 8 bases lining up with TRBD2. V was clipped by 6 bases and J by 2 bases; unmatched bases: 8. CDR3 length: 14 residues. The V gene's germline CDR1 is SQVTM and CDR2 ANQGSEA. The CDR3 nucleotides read TGCAGCGTAGGGGTTCCTAGCGGGCAAGAGACCCAGTACTTC. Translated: CSVGVPSGQETQYF.

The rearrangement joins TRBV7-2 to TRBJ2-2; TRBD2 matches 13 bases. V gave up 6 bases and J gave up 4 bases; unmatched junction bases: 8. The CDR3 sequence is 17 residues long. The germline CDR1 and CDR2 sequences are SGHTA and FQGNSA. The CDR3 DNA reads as TGTGCCAGCAGACCCGGGACTAGCGGGGTGGGCACCGGGGAGCTGTTTTTT. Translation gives CASRPGTSGVGTGELFF.

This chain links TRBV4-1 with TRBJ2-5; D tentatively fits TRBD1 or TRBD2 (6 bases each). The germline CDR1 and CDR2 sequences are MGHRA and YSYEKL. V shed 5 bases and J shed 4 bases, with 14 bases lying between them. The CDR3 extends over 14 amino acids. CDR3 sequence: CASSTPGASETQYF. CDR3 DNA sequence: TGCGCCAGCAGCACTCCGGGGGCTTCAGAGACCCAGTACTTC.

CDR3 amino acids: CASSLVSGNTGELFF. DNA for the CDR3: TGCGCCAGCAGCTTGGTCTCGGGGAACACCGGGGAGCTGTTTTTT. V is TRBV5-1 and J is TRBJ2-2, with D hard to call. V was shortened by 0 bases and J by 1 base, with 7 bases between the two germline ends. This CDR3 is 15 amino acids long. Germline loops: CDR1 SGHRS, CDR2 YFSETQ. The full variable domain, its missing parts supplied by reference TRBV5-1 and TRBJ2-2, is KAGVTQTPRYLIKTRGQQVTLSCSPISGHRSVSWYQQTPGQGLQFLFEYFSETQRNKGNFPGRFSGRQFSNSRSEMNVSTLELGDSALYLCASSLVSGNTGELFFGEGSRLTVL.

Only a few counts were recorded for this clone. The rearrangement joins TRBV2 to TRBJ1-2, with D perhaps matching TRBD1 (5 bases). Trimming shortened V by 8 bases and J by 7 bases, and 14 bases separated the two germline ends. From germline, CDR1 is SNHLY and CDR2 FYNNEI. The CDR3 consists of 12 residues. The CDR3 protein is CASAEGRSGYTF. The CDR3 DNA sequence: TGTGCCAGCGCCGAGGGGCGAAGTGGCTACACCTTC.

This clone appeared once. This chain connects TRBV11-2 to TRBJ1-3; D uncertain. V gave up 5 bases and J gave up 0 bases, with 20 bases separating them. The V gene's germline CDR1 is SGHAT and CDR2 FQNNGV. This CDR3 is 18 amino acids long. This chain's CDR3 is CASSLTPRRVSSGNTIYF. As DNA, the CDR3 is TGTGCCAGCAGCCTTACACCCCGTAGGGTTAGCTCTGGAAACACCATATATTTT.

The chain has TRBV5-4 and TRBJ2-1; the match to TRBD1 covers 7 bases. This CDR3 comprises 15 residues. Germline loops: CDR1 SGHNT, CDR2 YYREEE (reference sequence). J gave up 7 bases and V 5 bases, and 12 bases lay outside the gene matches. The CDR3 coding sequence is TGTGCCAGCAGTAGGGGGCTAGTCGACGGAAATGAGCAGTTCTTC. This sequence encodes CASSRGLVDGNEQFF.

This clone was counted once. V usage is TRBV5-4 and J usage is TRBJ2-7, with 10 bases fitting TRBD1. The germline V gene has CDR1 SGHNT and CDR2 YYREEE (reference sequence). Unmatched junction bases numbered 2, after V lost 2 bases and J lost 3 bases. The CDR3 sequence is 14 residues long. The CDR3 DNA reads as TGTGCCAGCAGCTTCCGGACAGGGGGCTACGAGCAGTACTTC. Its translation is CASSFRTGGYEQYF.

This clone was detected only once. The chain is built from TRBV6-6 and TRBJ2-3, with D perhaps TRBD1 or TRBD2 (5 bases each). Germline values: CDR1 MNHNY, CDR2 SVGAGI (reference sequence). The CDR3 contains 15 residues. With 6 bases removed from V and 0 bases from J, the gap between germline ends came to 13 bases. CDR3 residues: CASSHRWGSTDTQYF. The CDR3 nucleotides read TGTGCCAGCAGCCACCGGTGGGGGAGCACAGATACGCAGTATTTT.